This T cell receptor beta chain was captured by sequencing in a study of shared clonotypes between healthy human individuals. About the study: Per-donor plates numbered three CD4 naive, three CD4 memory, two CD8 naive and one CD8 memory. Notes on the study in general: An expected dependence of interdonor clonotype sharing on sequencing depth was noted.

Of note for this clone: Its antigen is not known. Different DNA sequences within this sample yield the same CDR3.

It was at deep level that the assay was run. Data came from immunoSEQ multiplex PCR; TCRdb stores just in-frame clones and leaves some out. The table lists roughly 2 million clones, about 94% of them singletons. CD45RO negativity and positive selection for CCR7 defined naive CD8 cells, a population that excluded terminally differentiated effector memory CD45RA+ cells. This CDR3 is 10 amino acids long. Germline assignment: CDR1 MGHRA and CDR2 YSYEKL. The V end lost 4 bases, the J end lost 8 bases, and 2 bases lay between the germline ends. This chain connects TRBV4-1 to TRBJ1-4, with D unclear. This receptor was obtained from a man aged 18 to 35 in good health. The sequenced sample consisted of naive CD8+ T cells sorted from blood. This CDR3 reads CASSREKLFF. Written as DNA, the CDR3 is TGCGCCAGCAGCCGAGAAAAACTGTTTTTT.